Described below is a single TCR beta chain sequence and its context. Its antigen is undetermined. The data derive from a study of T cells in Graves' hyperthyroidism and ophthalmopathy. The study's findings and limits: Blood also carried most thyroid clonotypes expanded above 0.001. The model anticipated ophthalmopathy a median approximately 6.7 months pre-onset.

RNA transcripts yielded amplified TCR beta CDR3 regions. First-round RT-PCR of the TCR CDR3 relied on the HTBI primer set. TCRdb reprocessed the multiplex PCR reads via MiXCR and lists one record per CDR3 protein. The repertoire consists of some 570,000 distinct CDR3 sequences, with 17% occurring once and the leading ten covering 17%. The sequence was collected from a woman younger than 35 with Graves' ophthalmopathy. The sequenced sample was blood.

CDR3 region: CASSLAGLSGYTF. The DNA of the CDR3 is TGCGCCAGCAGCTTAGCAGGACTCTCTGGCTACACCTTC. V and J are TRBV5-1 and TRBJ1-2; D is undetermined. Trimming cost V 2 bases and J 7 bases, with 12 bases left between them. Germline CDR1 SGHRS, CDR2 YFSETQ. This CDR3 has 13 residues.